This T cell receptor beta chain is from a study of blood T cell repertoires in COVID-19. Study details: Sites across the United States, Italy and Spain contributed samples from acute and convalescent COVID-19. PBMCs, B-cell-depleted T cells, or T cells provided the cDNA or gDNA that made up the material.

TCRdb keeps only in-frame clones here, not all; method: immunoSEQ multiplex PCR. The sample lists roughly 460,000 clones, roughly 90% occurring once. One Seattle source followed patients from active infection through their disease course. Trimming left V 2 bases short and J 0 bases short, with 17 bases between. Germline CDR1 SGHDN, CDR2 FVKESK. The CDR3 spans 19 residues. The genes are TRBV14 and TRBJ2-6; a weak D match, TRBD2 (6 bases). The receptor was isolated from a man younger than 30 with COVID-19, enrolled during active disease. The specimen was peripheral blood. For the CDR3, the DNA is TGTGCCAGCAGCCAAAGCGTGGAGGGCTTTGGCTCTGGGGCCAACGTCCTGACTTTC. Its translation: CASSQSVEGFGSGANVLTF.